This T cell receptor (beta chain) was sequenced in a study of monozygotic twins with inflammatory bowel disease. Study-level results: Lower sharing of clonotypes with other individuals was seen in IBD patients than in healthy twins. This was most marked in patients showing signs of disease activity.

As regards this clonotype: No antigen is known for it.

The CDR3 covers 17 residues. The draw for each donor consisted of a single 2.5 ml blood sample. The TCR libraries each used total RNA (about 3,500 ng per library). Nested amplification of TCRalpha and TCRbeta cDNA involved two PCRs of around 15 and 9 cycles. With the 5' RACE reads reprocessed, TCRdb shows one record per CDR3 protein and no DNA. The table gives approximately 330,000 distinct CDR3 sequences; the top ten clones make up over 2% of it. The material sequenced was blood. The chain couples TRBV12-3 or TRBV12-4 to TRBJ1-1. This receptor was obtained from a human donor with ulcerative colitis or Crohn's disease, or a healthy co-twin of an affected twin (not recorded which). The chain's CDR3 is CASSFVSMGLPNTEAFF.